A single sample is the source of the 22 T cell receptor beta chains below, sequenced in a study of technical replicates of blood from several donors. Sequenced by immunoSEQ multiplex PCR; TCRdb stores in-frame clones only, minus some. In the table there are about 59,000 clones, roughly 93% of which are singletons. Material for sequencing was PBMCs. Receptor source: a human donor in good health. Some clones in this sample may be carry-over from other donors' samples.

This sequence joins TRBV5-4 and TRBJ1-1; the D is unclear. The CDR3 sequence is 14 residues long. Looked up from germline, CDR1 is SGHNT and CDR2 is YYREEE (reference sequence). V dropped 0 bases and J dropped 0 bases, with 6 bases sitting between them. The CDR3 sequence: CASSLATLNTEAFF. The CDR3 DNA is TGTGCCAGCAGCTTGGCCACACTGAACACTGAAGCTTTCTTT.

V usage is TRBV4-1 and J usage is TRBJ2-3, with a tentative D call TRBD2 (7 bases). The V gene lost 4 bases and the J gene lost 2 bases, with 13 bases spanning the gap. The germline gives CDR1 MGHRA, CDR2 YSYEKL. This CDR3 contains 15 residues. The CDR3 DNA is TGCGCCAGCAGCCGTCCGGGGGGCCTCACAGATACGCAGTATTTT. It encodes CASSRPGGLTDTQYF.

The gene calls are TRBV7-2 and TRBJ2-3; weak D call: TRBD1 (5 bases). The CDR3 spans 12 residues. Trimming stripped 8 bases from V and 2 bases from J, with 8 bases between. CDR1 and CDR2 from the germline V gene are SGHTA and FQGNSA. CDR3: CASQGYTDTQYF. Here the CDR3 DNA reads TGTGCCAGCCAGGGTTACACAGATACGCAGTATTTT.

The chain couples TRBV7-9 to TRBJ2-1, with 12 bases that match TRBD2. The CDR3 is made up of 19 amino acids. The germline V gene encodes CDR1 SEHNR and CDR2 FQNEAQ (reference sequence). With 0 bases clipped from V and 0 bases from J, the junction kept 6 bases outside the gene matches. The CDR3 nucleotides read TGTGCCAGCAGCTTAGCGCTACTAGCGGGGGGCTCCTCCTACAATGAGCAGTTCTTC. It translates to CASSLALLAGGSSYNEQFF.

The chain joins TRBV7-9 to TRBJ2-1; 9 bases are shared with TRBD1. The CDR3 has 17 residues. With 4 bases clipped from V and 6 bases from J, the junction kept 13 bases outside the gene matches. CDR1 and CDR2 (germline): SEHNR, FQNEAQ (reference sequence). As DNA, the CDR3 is TGTGCCAGCAGCTCCTTACTTGCGGGACAGGGCTTCAATGAGCAGTTCTTC. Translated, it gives CASSSLLAGQGFNEQFF. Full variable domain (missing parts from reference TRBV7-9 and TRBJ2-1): DTGVSQNPRHKITKRGQNVTFRCDPISEHNRLYWYRQTLGQGPEFLTYFQNEAQLEKSRLLSDRFSAERPKGSFSTLEIQRTEQGDSAMYLCASSSLLAGQGFNEQFFGPGTRLTVL.

As DNA, the CDR3 is TGTGCCAGCAGCTCCCGGACTCCACAAGGTATCGGAAGGCAGTATTTT. Its translation: CASSSRTPQGIGRQYF. The chain recombines TRBV5-6 with TRBJ2-3; the D gene is possibly TRBD2 (5 bases). The CDR3 consists of 16 residues. V gave up 3 bases and J gave up 11 bases, with 25 bases separating them. Germline V gene data show CDR1 as SGHDT and CDR2 as YYEEEE.

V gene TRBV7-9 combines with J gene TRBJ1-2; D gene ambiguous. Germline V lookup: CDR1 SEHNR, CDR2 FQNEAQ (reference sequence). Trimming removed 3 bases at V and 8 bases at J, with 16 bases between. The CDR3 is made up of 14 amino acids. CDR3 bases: TGTGCCAGCAGCTTTGCAATGGGGAGTTCGGGCTACACCTTC. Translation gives CASSFAMGSSGYTF.

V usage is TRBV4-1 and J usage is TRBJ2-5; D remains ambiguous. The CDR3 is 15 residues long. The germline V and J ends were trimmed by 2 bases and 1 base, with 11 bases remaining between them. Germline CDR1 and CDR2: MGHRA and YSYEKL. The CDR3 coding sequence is TGCGCCAGCAGCCAATCGGGTCACCTCCAAGAGACCCAGTACTTC. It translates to CASSQSGHLQETQYF.

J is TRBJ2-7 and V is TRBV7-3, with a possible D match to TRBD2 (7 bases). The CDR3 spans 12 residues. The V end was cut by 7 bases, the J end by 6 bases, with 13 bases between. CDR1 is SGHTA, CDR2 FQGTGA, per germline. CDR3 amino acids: CASTDGGLEQYF. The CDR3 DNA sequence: TGTGCCAGCACGGACGGGGGGCTCGAGCAGTACTTC.

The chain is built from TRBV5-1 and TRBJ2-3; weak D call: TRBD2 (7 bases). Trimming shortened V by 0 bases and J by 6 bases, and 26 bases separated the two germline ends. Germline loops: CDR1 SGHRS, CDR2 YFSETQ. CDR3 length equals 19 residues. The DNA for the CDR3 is TGCGCCAGCAGCTTGGCTGGCGGGGGCGCAACCCTACTCGTGGATACGCAGTATTTT. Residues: CASSLAGGGATLLVDTQYF.

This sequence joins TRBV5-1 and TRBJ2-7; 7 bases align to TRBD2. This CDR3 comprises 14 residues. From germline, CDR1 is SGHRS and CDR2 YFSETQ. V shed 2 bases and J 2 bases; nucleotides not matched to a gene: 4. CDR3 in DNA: TGCGCCAGCAGCTTTGGGGGGGTGACCTACGAGCAGTACTTC. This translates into CASSFGGVTYEQYF.

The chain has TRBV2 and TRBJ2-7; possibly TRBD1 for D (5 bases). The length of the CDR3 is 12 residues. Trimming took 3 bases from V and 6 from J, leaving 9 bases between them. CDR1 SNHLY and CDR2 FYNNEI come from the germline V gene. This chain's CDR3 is CASSDRVGEQYF. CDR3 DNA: TGTGCCAGCAGTGACAGGGTTGGCGAGCAGTACTTC.

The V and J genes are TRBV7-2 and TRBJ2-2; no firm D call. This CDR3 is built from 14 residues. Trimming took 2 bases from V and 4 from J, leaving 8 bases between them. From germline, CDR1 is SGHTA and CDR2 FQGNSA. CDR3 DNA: TGTGCCAGCAGCTTATCCCTATCCACCGGGGAGCTGTTTTTT. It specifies CASSLSLSTGELFF.

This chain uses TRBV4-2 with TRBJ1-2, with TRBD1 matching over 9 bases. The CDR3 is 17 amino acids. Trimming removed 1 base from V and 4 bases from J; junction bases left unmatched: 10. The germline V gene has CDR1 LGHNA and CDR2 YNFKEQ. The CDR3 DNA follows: TGTGCCAGCAGCCAAGGGACAGGGGCCTTCCACCTCTATGGCTACACCTTC. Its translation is CASSQGTGAFHLYGYTF.

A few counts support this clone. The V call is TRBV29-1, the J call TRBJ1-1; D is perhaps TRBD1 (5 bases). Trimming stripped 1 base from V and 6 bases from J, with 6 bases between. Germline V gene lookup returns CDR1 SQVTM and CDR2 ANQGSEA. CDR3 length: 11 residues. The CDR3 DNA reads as TGCAGCGTTGAAGGGGGCTCTGAAGCTTTCTTT. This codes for CSVEGGSEAFF.

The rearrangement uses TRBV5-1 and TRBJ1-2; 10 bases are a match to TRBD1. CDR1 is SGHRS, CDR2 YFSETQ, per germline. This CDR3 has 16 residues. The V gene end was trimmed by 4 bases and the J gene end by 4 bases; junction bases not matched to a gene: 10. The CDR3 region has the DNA TGCGCCAGCAGCACCGGGACAGGGGCGCAATCCTATGGCTACACCTTC. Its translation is CASSTGTGAQSYGYTF.

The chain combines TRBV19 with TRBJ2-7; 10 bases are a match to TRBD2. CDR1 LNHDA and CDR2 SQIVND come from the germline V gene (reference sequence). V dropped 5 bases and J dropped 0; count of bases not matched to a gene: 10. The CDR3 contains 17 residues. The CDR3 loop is CASSAGTSVLSSYEQYF. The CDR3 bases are TGTGCCAGTAGTGCCGGGACTAGCGTCCTGAGCTCCTACGAGCAGTACTTC.

The CDR3 reads CASSSQGTYGNEKLFF. The CDR3 nucleotides read TGCGCCAGCAGCTCCCAAGGGACTTATGGAAATGAAAAACTGTTTTTT. The chain combines TRBV5-1 with TRBJ1-4; a possible D gene is TRBD1 (5 bases). In germline, CDR1 is SGHRS, CDR2 YFSETQ. There are 16 residues in the CDR3. The V and J ends lost 3 bases and 5 bases respectively, with 17 bases between them.

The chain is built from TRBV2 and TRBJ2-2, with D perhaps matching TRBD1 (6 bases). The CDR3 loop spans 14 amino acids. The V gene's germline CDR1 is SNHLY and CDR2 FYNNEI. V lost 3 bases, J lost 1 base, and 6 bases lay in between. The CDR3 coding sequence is TGTGCCAGCAGTGACAGGGGGAACACCGGGGAGCTGTTTTTT. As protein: CASSDRGNTGELFF. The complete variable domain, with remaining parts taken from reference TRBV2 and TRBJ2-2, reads EPEVTQTPSHQVTQMGQEVILRCVPISNHLYFYWYRQILGQKVEFLVSFYNNEISEKSEIFDDQFSVERPDGSNFTLKIRSTKLEDSAMYFCASSDRGNTGELFFGEGSRLTVL.

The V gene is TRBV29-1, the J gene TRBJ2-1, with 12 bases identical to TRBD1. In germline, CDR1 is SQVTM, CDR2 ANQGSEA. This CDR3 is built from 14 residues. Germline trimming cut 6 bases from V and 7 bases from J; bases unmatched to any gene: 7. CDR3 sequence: CSVWGQGAQNEQFF. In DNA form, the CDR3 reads TGCAGCGTCTGGGGACAGGGGGCGCAAAATGAGCAGTTCTTC.

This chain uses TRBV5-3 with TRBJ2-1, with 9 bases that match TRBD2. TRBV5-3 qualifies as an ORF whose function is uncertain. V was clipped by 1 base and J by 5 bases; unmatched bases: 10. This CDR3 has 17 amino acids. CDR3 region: CARSLYVLAGDNNEQFF. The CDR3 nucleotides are TGTGCCAGAAGCTTGTACGTCTTAGCGGGAGATAACAATGAGCAGTTCTTC.

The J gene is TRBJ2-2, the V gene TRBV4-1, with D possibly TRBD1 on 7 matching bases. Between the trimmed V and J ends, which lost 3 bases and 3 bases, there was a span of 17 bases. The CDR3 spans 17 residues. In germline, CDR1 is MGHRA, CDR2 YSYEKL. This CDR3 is CASSHTQGGLDTGELFF. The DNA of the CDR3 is TGCGCCAGCAGCCACACGCAGGGGGGATTGGACACCGGGGAGCTGTTTTTT.